The TCR beta chain described here comes from a study of CD8 T cells in ankylosing spondylitis. The V end lost 3 bases, the J end lost 5 bases, and 14 bases lay between the germline ends. Per the germline V gene, CDR1 is DFQATT and CDR2 is SNEGSKA (reference sequence). The CDR3 sequence is 14 residues long. MiXCR was run by TCRdb on the 5' RACE reads, yielding one entry per CDR3 protein. The data show about 160,000 distinct CDR3 sequences, around 43% seen once. The clonotype originates from a male donor with ankylosing spondylitis. The chain combines TRBV20-1 with TRBJ1-5; D gene unclear. The sequenced sample consisted of synovial fluid, either unsorted or a sorted T cell fraction (not recorded which). This chain's CDR3 is CSASTDAGHQPQHF. The CDR3 nucleotides read TGCAGTGCTAGCACCGACGCCGGGCATCAGCCCCAGCATTTT.